A single sample gave rise to the 2 T cell receptor beta chains below, sequenced in a study of preoperative IRX-2 immunotherapy in early breast cancer (dated by TCRdb to between 2019 and 2020). Receptor libraries were prepared by the immunoSEQ multiplex PCR assay. TCRdb holds this immuneACCESS table with in-frame rearrangements only. Some clones are missing; in checked studies, unresolved V genes explain under half, and the rest has no known cause. The sample data list about 67,000 clones, and approximately 93% of these were observed just once. Of the sample, 1.5% to 2% falls within the top ten clones. The treatment or condition label for this specimen denotes: preoperative locoregional IRX-2 cytokine immunotherapy. Sampling was done from a patient treated with IRX-2 immunotherapy. These receptors all come from a human donor with breast cancer.

The chain uses TRBV28 and TRBJ2-7; D is perhaps TRBD2 (5 bases). Trimming cost V 3 bases and J 0 bases, with 12 bases left between them. This CDR3 region has 15 residues. Germline values: CDR1 MDHEN, CDR2 SYDVKM. The CDR3 bases are TGTGCCAGCAGTTTTTTGGCTAGCCACTCCTACGAGCAGTACTTC. It is translated as CASSFLASHSYEQYF.

V is TRBV4-3 and J is TRBJ2-5; D is tentatively TRBD1 or TRBD2 (5 bases each). In germline, CDR1 is LGHNA, CDR2 YSLEER. The CDR3 contains 16 residues. Trimming removed 3 bases at V and 5 bases at J, with 19 bases between. This chain's CDR3 is CASSQGPTLTGETQYF. As DNA, the CDR3 is TGCGCCAGCAGCCAGGGACCCACACTCACGGGGGAGACCCAGTACTTC.